This record covers a single T cell receptor (beta chain). V lost 1 base, J lost 8 bases, and 18 bases lay in between. This CDR3 is built from 16 residues. Germline CDR1 and CDR2: SGHAT and FQNNGV. MiXCR was run by TCRdb on the RT-PCR reads, yielding one entry per CDR3 protein. The table includes almost 700,000 distinct CDR3 sequences, over 12% detected once. The TCR comes from a female donor in good health, serving as a healthy control. The chain has TRBV11-2 and TRBJ2-1; unclear D gene. Sequenced material: memory CD4+ T cells from blood. In nucleotides, the CDR3 is TGTGCCAGCAGCTTAGGGTTAGTCGGCCTTATCTATGAGCAGTTCTTC. Protein product: CASSLGLVGLIYEQFF.